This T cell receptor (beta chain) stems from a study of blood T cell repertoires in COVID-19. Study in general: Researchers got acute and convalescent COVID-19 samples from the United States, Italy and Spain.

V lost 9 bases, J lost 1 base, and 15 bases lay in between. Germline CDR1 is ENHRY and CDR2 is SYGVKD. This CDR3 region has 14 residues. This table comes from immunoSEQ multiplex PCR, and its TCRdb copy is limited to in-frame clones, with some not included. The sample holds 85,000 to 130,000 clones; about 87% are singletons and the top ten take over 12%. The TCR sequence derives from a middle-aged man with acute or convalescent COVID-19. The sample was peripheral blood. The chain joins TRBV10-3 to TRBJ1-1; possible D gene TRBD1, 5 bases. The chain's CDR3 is CAISRLQGNTEAFF. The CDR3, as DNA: TGTGCCATATCGCGCCTCCAGGGGAACACTGAAGCTTTCTTT.